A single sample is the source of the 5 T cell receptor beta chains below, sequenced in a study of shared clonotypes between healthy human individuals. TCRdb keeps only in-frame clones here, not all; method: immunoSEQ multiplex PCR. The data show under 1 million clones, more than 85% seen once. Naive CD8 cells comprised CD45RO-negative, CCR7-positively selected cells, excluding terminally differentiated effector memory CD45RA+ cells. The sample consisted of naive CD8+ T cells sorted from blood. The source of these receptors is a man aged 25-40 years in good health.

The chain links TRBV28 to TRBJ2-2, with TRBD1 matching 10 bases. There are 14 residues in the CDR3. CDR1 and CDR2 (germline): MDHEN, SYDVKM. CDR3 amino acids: CATTGDRGSGELFF. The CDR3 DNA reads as TGTGCAACAACGGGGGACAGGGGATCCGGGGAGCTGTTTTTT.

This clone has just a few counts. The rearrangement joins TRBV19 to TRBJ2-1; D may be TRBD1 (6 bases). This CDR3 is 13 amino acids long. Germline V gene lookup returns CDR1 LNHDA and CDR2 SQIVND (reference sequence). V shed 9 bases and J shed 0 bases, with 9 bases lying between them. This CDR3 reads CASGQSSYNEQFF. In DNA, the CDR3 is TGTGCCAGCGGACAGAGCTCCTACAATGAGCAGTTCTTC.

The chain's CDR3 is CASSSSGPPYNEQFF. CDR3 coding DNA: TGTGCCAGCAGCTCATCCGGGCCTCCCTACAATGAGCAGTTCTTC. The chain recombines TRBV7-7 with TRBJ2-1, with D uncertain. In germline, CDR1 is SSHAT, CDR2 FNYEAQ (reference sequence). This CDR3 has 15 residues. V lost 4 bases, J lost 2 bases, and 12 bases lay in between.

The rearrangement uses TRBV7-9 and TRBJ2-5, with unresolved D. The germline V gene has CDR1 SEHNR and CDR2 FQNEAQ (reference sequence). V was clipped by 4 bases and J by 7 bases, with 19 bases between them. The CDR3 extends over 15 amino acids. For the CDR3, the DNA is TGTGCCAGCAGCTCCCGGTCCGTCGATGCGGTGACCCAGTACTTC. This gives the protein CASSSRSVDAVTQYF.

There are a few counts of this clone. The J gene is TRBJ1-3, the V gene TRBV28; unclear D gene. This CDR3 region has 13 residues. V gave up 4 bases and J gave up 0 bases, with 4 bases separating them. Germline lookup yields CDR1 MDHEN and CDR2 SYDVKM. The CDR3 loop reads CASSWDSGNTIYF. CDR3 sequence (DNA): TGTGCCAGCAGTTGGGACTCTGGAAACACCATATATTTT.